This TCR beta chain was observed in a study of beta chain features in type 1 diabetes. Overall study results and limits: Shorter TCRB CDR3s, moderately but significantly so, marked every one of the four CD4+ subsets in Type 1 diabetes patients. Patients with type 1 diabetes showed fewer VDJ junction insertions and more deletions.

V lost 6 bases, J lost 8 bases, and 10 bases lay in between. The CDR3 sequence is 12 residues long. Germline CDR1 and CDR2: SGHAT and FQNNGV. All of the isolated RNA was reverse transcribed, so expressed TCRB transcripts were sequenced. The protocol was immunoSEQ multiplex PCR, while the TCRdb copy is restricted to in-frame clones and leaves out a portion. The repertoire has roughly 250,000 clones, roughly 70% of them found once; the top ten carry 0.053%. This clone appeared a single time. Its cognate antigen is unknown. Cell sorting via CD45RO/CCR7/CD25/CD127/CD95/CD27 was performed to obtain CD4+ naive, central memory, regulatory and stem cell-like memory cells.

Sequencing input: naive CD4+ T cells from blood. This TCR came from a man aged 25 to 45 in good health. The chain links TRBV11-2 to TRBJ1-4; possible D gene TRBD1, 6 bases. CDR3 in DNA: TGTGCCAGCAGACTAAGGGGGGAAAAACTGTTTTTT. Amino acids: CASRLRGEKLFF. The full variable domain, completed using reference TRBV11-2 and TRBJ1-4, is EAGVAQSPRYKIIEKRQSVAFWCNPISGHATLYWYQQILGQGPKLLIQFQNNGVVDDSQLPKDRFSAERLKGVDSTLKIQPAKLEDSAVYLCASRLRGEKLFFGSGTQLSVL.